This TCR beta chain was found in a study of tumor-infiltrating lymphocytes in primary liver carcinoma. Across the whole study: The study included patients who were men and women aged 30 to 69 years. With diameters of roughly 4 to 10 cm, tumors were stage T1-T3 N0M0.

A constant-region primer served to make TCR beta cDNA from approximately 490 ng total RNA. Libraries covering TCR beta were generated through three nested multiplex PCR rounds (using a slightly modified ARM-PCR). Each of the first two PCR rounds ran approximately 10 cycles with TRBV1-TRBV30 forward and C-beta reverse primers. TCRdb passed the multiplex PCR reads through MiXCR, listing each CDR3 protein once. The sample carries fewer than 110,000 distinct CDR3 sequences, 65% to 75% recorded once. Unsorted bulk tissue, roughly 20-33 mg of it, served as the source for co-extraction of RNA and DNA. Every one of the tumor samples had a viable tumor cell content above 80%. Whole-study findings and limits: Merely some 8-25% of top clones spanned all five tumor regions.

About this clonotype itself: Its antigen remains unknown. A much larger clone lies one base from this, so it may be a read error.

The CDR3 extends over 19 amino acids. The J segment lost 0 bases and the V segment lost 5 bases, leaving 14 bases of the junction unmatched. The clonotype originates from a woman aged 60-75 years with primary liver carcinoma and hepatitis B virus infection. The chain combines TRBV12-3 or TRBV12-4 with TRBJ2-1; the match to TRBD1 covers 9 bases. Source material: liver tumor tissue from sampling region 2. Subset denoted: tumor region T2, inferior pole. The CDR3 is CASSPYGTGSWSSYNEQFF. In nucleotides, the CDR3 is TGTGCCAGCAGTCCCTATGGGACAGGGTCCTGGAGCTCCTACAATGAGCAGTTCTTC.